The clone carrying this TCR beta chain was seen a handful of times. Antigen: not known. The data were taken from a study of T cell repertoires in cytomegalovirus infection. Overall study findings and caveats: What dominated the ex vivo response were HLA-C-restricted CMV-specific TCR beta clonotypes.

TCRdb re-called the reads through MiXCR, storing one row per CDR3 protein. The sample records about 480,000 distinct CDR3 sequences, 33% being singletons. Trimming pared 2 bases from V and 2 bases from J, leaving 9 bases between. CDR1 KGHSH and CDR2 LQKENI come from the germline V gene. This CDR3 is 14 amino acids long. The V gene is TRBV18, the J gene TRBJ2-5, with D perhaps TRBD2 (5 bases). The clonotype comes from a human donor in good health (CMV status not recorded). Some clones in this sample may be carry-over from other donors' samples. The sequences come from cultured PBMCs, collected from culture after CMV antigen stimulation. CDR3: CASSPTGSQETQYF. The CDR3 nucleotides are TGTGCCAGCTCACCAACGGGATCACAAGAGACCCAGTACTTC. The full variable domain, its missing parts supplied by reference TRBV18 and TRBJ2-5, is NAGVMQNPRHLVRRRGQEARLRCSPMKGHSHVYWYRQLPEEGLKFMVYLQKENIIDESGMPKERFSAEFPKEGPSILRIQQVVRGDSAAYFCASSPTGSQETQYFGPGTRLLVL.